This T cell receptor (beta chain) originates from a study of blood T cell repertoires in COVID-19. Turning to the study itself: From the United States, Italy and Spain came samples of acute and convalescent COVID-19. Sources were T cells, B-cell-depleted T cells, or PBMCs; the material itself was cDNA or gDNA.

V lost 7 bases and J lost 2, with 9 bases in between. The CDR3 length is 14 residues. CDR1 and CDR2 (germline): SNHLY, FYNNEI. This table comes from immunoSEQ multiplex PCR, and its TCRdb copy is limited to in-frame clones, with some not included. The sample contains about 150,000 clones, 87% of which appear only once. V gene TRBV2 combines with J gene TRBJ2-6; D not resolved. The specimen sequenced was peripheral blood. This clonotype originated in a man in his fifties with active COVID-19. CDR3 residues: CASIEQPGANVLTF. In DNA, the CDR3 is TGTGCCAGCATCGAACAACCTGGGGCCAACGTCCTGACTTTC.